This T cell receptor (beta chain) was sequenced for a study of T cell responses to AZD1222 COVID-19 vaccine. This CDR3 has 16 amino acids. CDR1 and CDR2 from the germline V gene are SGHTA and FQGNSA. V shed 2 bases and J 4 bases; nucleotides not matched to a gene: 3. A remark on this clone: Its specificity is unknown.

General study findings and limits: At baseline, seropositivity was found in only five or six AZD1222 recipients.

Sequenced by immunoSEQ multiplex PCR; TCRdb stores in-frame clones only, minus some. The sample contains about 78,000 clones, about 85% of which appear only once. The J gene is TRBJ2-5, the V gene TRBV7-2; 14 nucleotides match TRBD2. This specimen was peripheral blood, taken on day 0 of AZD1222 vaccination. The clonotype comes from an adult in good health. This CDR3 is CASSLSGTSGGETQYF. As DNA, the CDR3 is TGTGCCAGCAGCTTATCGGGGACTAGCGGGGGAGAGACCCAGTACTTC.